This is a list of T cell receptor beta chains from one sample in a study of cytomegalovirus exposure and HLA in healthy donors. Sequenced by immunoSEQ multiplex PCR; TCRdb stores in-frame clones only, minus some. Of approximately 220,000 clones in the sample, 65% to 90% were seen once. The sample consisted of PBMCs. The receptor set was obtained from a girl aged 10 to 17 in good health and CMV-seronegative. CDR3s include the opening cysteine and the closing phenylalanine or tryptophan. The D gene is left open where the match is weak. Clone size is shown for a subset of rows, as once, few, many or a class of expanded clone.

>-|-|TRBJ1-6|TRBV1|17
CTSSPNPGGSSSSPLHF
TGCACCAGCAGCCCTAACCCTGGGGGGTCTTCCTCTTCACCCCTCCACTTT
>-|-|TRBJ2-3|TRBV7-9|14
CASGPVISTDTQYF
TGTGCCAGCGGCCCTGTGATAAGCACAGATACGCAGTATTTT
>TRBD2|once|TRBJ2-5|TRBV15|13
CATSSGGQETQYF
TGTGCCACCAGCAGCGGGGGGCAAGAGACCCAGTACTTC
>TRBD1|-|TRBJ1-1|TRBV5-1|15
CASSLAGQGLTEAFF
TGCGCCAGCAGCTTGGCGGGACAGGGGCTAACTGAAGCTTTCTTT
>-|few|TRBJ2-7|TRBV5-4|14
CASSPWTAQYEQYF
TGTGCCAGCAGCCCTTGGACAGCCCAATACGAGCAGTACTTC
>-|-|TRBJ2-7|TRBV2|13
CASAPWRGHEQYF
TGTGCCAGCGCCCCCTGGAGGGGGCACGAGCAGTACTTC
>-|-|TRBJ2-2|TRBV6-6|15
CASSAGFVKTGELFF
TGTGCCAGCAGTGCGGGGTTTGTAAAGACCGGGGAGCTGTTTTTT
>TRBD1|-|TRBJ1-2|TRBV7-2|14
CASSLTGGDYGYTF
TGTGCCAGCAGCTTAACAGGGGGTGACTATGGCTACACCTTC
>-|-|TRBJ1-2|TRBV29-1|16
CSALGGSGLSNYGYTF
TGCAGCGCACTAGGCGGAAGTGGGTTGTCGAACTATGGCTACACCTTC
>TRBD2|few|TRBJ2-7|TRBV4-2|14
CASSQAGGPYEQYF
TGTGCCAGCAGCCAGGCGGGAGGGCCGTACGAGCAGTACTTC
>TRBD2|-|TRBJ2-3|TRBV19|16
CASSTGLAGLTDTQYF
TGTGCCAGTAGTACCGGACTAGCGGGACTCACAGATACGCAGTATTTT
>TRBD1|few|TRBJ1-4|TRBV28|18
CASSFGRGWDRENEKLFF
TGTGCCAGCAGCTTTGGCCGGGGGTGGGACAGGGAGAATGAAAAACTGTTTTTT
>-|-|TRBJ1-5|TRBV9|12
CASSSGDQPQHF
TGTGCCAGCAGCTCCGGGGATCAGCCCCAGCATTTT
>TRBD1|-|TRBJ2-7|TRBV5-6|18
CASSPESHRGQRSYEQYF
TGTGCCAGCAGCCCCGAATCCCACAGGGGCCAGCGATCCTACGAGCAGTACTTC
>TRBD2|-|TRBJ2-1|TRBV28|18
CASSFWTSANFENNEQFF
TGTGCCAGCAGTTTTTGGACTAGCGCTAACTTCGAGAACAATGAGCAGTTCTTC
>-|-|TRBJ2-2|TRBV10-3|15
CAISESTSLTGELFF
TGTGCCATCAGTGAGTCGACTTCGTTGACCGGGGAGCTGTTTTTT
>TRBD1|-|TRBJ1-1|TRBV7-2|16
CASSLIAWDRGREAFF
TGTGCCAGCAGCTTAATAGCTTGGGACAGGGGCCGTGAAGCTTTCTTT
>TRBD1|once|TRBJ2-5|TRBV29-1|15
CSVDGLTGGRETQYF
TGCAGCGTCGATGGGCTTACAGGGGGCAGGGAGACCCAGTACTTC
>TRBD2|-|TRBJ2-2|TRBV30|17
CAWSPSHSGIGTGELFF
TGTGCCTGGAGTCCGAGCCATAGCGGGATAGGAACCGGGGAGCTGTTTTTT
>TRBD1|-|TRBJ1-2|TRBV4-2|14
CASSQEQGDYGYTF
TGTGCCAGCAGCCAAGAACAGGGGGACTATGGCTACACCTTC
>TRBD1|once|TRBJ1-5|TRBV7-2|15
CASSLTTGDNQPQHF
TGTGCCAGCAGCCTGACGACAGGGGATAATCAGCCCCAGCATTTT
>-|-|TRBJ1-2|TRBV10-3|13
CAISETTHHGYTF
TGTGCCATCAGTGAGACTACACACCATGGCTACACCTTC
>TRBD2|once|TRBJ2-1|TRBV28|12
CASGLVANEQFF
TGTGCCAGCGGACTAGTTGCAAATGAGCAGTTCTTC
>-|-|TRBJ1-1|TRBV19|13
CASNRPGNTEAFF
TGTGCCAGCAACAGGCCCGGGAACACTGAAGCTTTCTTT
>TRBD1|few|TRBJ1-3|TRBV5-6|15
CASSSMTGSGNTIYF
TGTGCCAGCAGCTCGATGACAGGGTCTGGAAACACCATATATTTT
>-|once|TRBJ2-3|TRBV7-9|16
CASSSLYEGPTDTQYF
TGTGCCAGCAGCTCCCTTTATGAGGGCCCCACAGATACGCAGTATTTT
>TRBD2|-|TRBJ2-1|TRBV9|15
CASTATGGSYNEQFF
TGTGCCAGCACCGCCACGGGGGGTTCCTACAATGAGCAGTTCTTC
>-|-|TRBJ1-2|TRBV30|17
CASPHGNTGSSLDGYTF
TGTGCCTCCCCACATGGTAACACAGGGAGTTCCCTCGATGGCTACACCTTC
>-|-|TRBJ2-1|TRBV6-1|13
CASLVAGLGEQFF
TGTGCCAGCTTGGTAGCAGGGCTTGGTGAGCAGTTCTTC
>-|-|TRBJ2-2|TRBV27|13
CASSLSRGRELFF
TGTGCCAGCAGTTTGTCCCGCGGGCGGGAGCTGTTTTTT
>-|-|TRBJ2-7|TRBV25-1|12
CASRTGPYEQYF
TGTGCCAGCAGAACAGGGCCCTACGAGCAGTACTTC